This T cell receptor beta chain was identified in a study of blood T cell repertoires in COVID-19. CDR1 and CDR2 (germline): SGHNT, YYREEE (reference sequence). Deletions cut 4 bases from V and 3 bases from J, with 12 bases between. The CDR3 is made up of 14 amino acids. Some clones are missing from TCRdb's copy, which holds only in-frame ones; the method was immunoSEQ multiplex PCR. The table includes 300,000 to 350,000 clones, 90% detected once. This TCR was sampled from a woman between 35 and 50 years old with COVID-19, enrolled during active disease. Sequenced material: peripheral blood. V gene TRBV5-4 combines with J gene TRBJ2-3, with D possibly TRBD2 on 5 matching bases. The CDR3 reads CASSQAGGTDTQYF. The CDR3 bases are TGTGCCAGCAGCCAAGCCGGAGGTACAGATACGCAGTATTTT.